The T cell receptor beta chain described here comes from a study of blood T cell repertoires in COVID-19. Overall study: COVID-19 samples collected from the United States, Italy and Spain covered acute and convalescent phases.

In the authors' workflow: For nucleated cells, counts were estimated from reference gene primer amplification. Profiling relied on immunoSEQ multiplex PCR, and the TCRdb table lists in-frame clones only, not all of them. V and J calls and clone size come straight from that table; D and trimming were deduced from the DNA. The sample consists of fewer than 25,000 clones, 70% to 90% of them appearing once. V lost 3 bases to trimming and J lost 0 bases, with 15 bases between them. In germline, CDR1 is MGHRA, CDR2 YSYEKL. CDR3 length: 17 residues. The chain couples TRBV4-1 to TRBJ2-1; maybe TRBD2 (6 bases). Specimen: peripheral blood. The receptor was isolated from a man between 65 and 85 years old with COVID-19, enrolled during active disease. The CDR3 protein is CASSQAPLAFSYNEQFF. CDR3 coding DNA: TGCGCCAGCAGCCAGGCCCCGCTAGCGTTCTCCTACAATGAGCAGTTCTTC.